The next 14 T cell receptor beta chains were all read from a single sample in a study of shared T cell receptors in the human thymus. Clones were read by immunoSEQ multiplex PCR, and TCRdb kept only the in-frame ones, dropping some. Of about 660,000 clones listed, roughly 90% are singletons. Separately, the same data were catalogued under a study of human thymus T cells.

Sequencing was done on a sample of thymocytes. The receptor source for this set is a boy younger than two with a congenital heart defect.

The V and J genes are TRBV5-4 and TRBJ2-7, with no clear D. The V end was cut by 4 bases, the J end by 3 bases, with 20 bases between. The germline V gene encodes CDR1 SGHNT and CDR2 YYREEE (reference sequence). This CDR3 has 16 amino acids. The CDR3 DNA reads TGTGCCAGCAGCCAGGTTGTAGGCCAGCAGAACTACGAGCAGTACTTC. Its translation: CASSQVVGQQNYEQYF.

The chain recombines TRBV11-2 with TRBJ2-7; 9 nucleotides agree with TRBD2. V was clipped by 1 base and J by 5 bases; unmatched bases: 6. The CDR3 runs to 15 residues. Per the germline V gene, CDR1 is SGHAT and CDR2 is FQNNGV. The CDR3 sequence: CASSLVAGVFHEQYF. The CDR3, as DNA: TGTGCCAGCAGCTTAGTAGCGGGAGTATTCCACGAGCAGTACTTC.

This rearrangement joins TRBV29-1 to TRBJ2-1; 7 bases are a match to TRBD2. The CDR3 has 18 amino acids. Germline V gene sequence: CDR1 SQVTM, CDR2 ANQGSEA. The V and J ends lost 6 bases and 4 bases, in that order; junction bases with no gene match: 21. The CDR3 loop reads CSVLPGEGPKDVYNEQFF. CDR3 sequence (DNA): TGCAGCGTCCTCCCCGGGGAGGGGCCGAAGGATGTTTACAATGAGCAGTTCTTC.

The chain employs TRBV15 and TRBJ2-1, with D maybe TRBD2 (5 bases). Trimming removed 0 bases from V and 6 bases from J, with 18 bases in between. The CDR3 is 17 residues long. CDR1 and CDR2 from the germline V gene are LNHNV and YYDKDF (reference sequence). The CDR3 sequence: CATSRDSRTPPGNEQFF. In DNA, the CDR3 is TGTGCCACCAGCAGAGATAGTCGGACTCCGCCGGGCAATGAGCAGTTCTTC.

This chain uses TRBV7-8 with TRBJ2-4; TRBD1 is a possible D gene (5 bases). This CDR3 contains 13 residues. V lost 2 bases to trimming and J lost 8 bases, with 10 bases between them. From germline, CDR1 is SGHVS and CDR2 FQNEAQ. The CDR3 reads CASSLSLGDIQYF. The CDR3 nucleotides are TGTGCCAGCAGCTTATCGTTAGGGGACATTCAGTACTTC.

V and J are TRBV5-6 and TRBJ2-1; the match to TRBD2 covers 10 bases. The CDR3 covers 16 residues. Germline V gives CDR1 SGHDT, CDR2 YYEEEE. V shed 2 bases, J shed 6 bases, and the junction held 8 bases outside the gene matches. The CDR3: CASSFFLAGVRNEQFF. The CDR3 DNA reads TGTGCCAGCAGCTTTTTCCTAGCGGGAGTACGCAATGAGCAGTTCTTC.

To note about this clone: The junction departs from germline at one end; a sequencing error may be responsible. The sample contains more than one DNA sequence encoding this CDR3. The chain carries TRBV6-1 and TRBJ1-4; 8 positions agree with TRBD1. The CDR3 totals 15 residues. Germline values: CDR1 MNHNS, CDR2 SASEGT. The CDR3 DNA follows: TGTGCCAGCAACCCGGGGACAGGCGATAATGAAAAACTATTTTTT. This translates into CASNPGTGDNEKLFF.

The chain combines TRBV18 with TRBJ2-7; the match to TRBD2 covers 10 bases. The CDR3 runs to 15 residues. In germline, CDR1 is KGHSH, CDR2 LQKENI. V lost 5 bases and J lost 2; bases outside the gene matches: 6. Here the CDR3 DNA reads TGTGCCAGCTCATCGACTAGCGGGTCTACCTACGAGCAGTACTTC. It is translated as CASSSTSGSTYEQYF.

Here the CDR3 reads CASSVTSGVLSSYNEQFF. The CDR3 nucleotides are TGTGCCAGCAGTGTGACTAGCGGGGTCCTCAGCTCCTACAATGAGCAGTTCTTC. The chain carries TRBV6-1 and TRBJ2-1; 11 bases are a match to TRBD2. V trimming: 4 bases; J trimming: 0 bases; junction bases outside the gene matches: 8. The CDR3 spans 18 residues. The V gene's germline CDR1 is MNHNS and CDR2 SASEGT.

The V gene is TRBV28, the J gene TRBJ1-5; the D gene is possibly TRBD1 (5 bases). This CDR3 spans 14 amino acids. V dropped 11 bases and J dropped 2 bases, with 16 bases sitting between them. Per the germline V gene, CDR1 is MDHEN and CDR2 is SYDVKM. The CDR3: CAALDTRRNQPQHF. DNA of the CDR3: TGTGCCGCGTTGGACACCCGTCGCAATCAGCCCCAGCATTTT.

The rearrangement links TRBV11-2 to TRBJ2-1; 11 bases match TRBD2. V was clipped by 1 base and J by 5 bases; unmatched bases: 7. This CDR3 has 17 residues. Germline values: CDR1 SGHAT, CDR2 FQNNGV. The CDR3 coding sequence is TGTGCCAGCAGCTTAGTTGTATCACTAGCGGGAGACAATGAGCAGTTCTTC. Amino acids: CASSLVVSLAGDNEQFF.

The V call is TRBV27, the J call TRBJ2-3; tentative D call: TRBD2 (6 bases). The germline V and J ends were trimmed by 11 bases and 0 bases, with 12 bases remaining between them. Germline CDR1 reads MNHEY; CDR2 reads SMNVEV (reference sequence). This CDR3 has 13 amino acids. The CDR3 DNA follows: TGTGCCGTGGGGGGTCAGAGCACAGATACGCAGTATTTT. Amino acid sequence: CAVGGQSTDTQYF.

The CDR3: CASSLVGTVSNEKLFF. DNA of the CDR3: TGTGCCAGCAGCTTAGTGGGGACAGTCTCTAATGAAAAACTGTTTTTT. The chain has TRBV7-2 and TRBJ1-4; 7 positions agree with TRBD1. Germline values: CDR1 SGHTA, CDR2 FQGNSA. V was pared by 1 base and J by 3 bases, with 5 bases of the junction left unmatched. The CDR3 runs to 16 residues.

The chain couples TRBV25-1 to TRBJ1-4; D is perhaps TRBD1 (6 bases). Looked up from germline, CDR1 is MGHDK and CDR2 is SYGVNS. The CDR3 has 16 residues. V was cut by 6 bases and J by 2 bases, with 16 bases left in between. CDR3 bases: TGTGCCAGCAGGCCGGGGGGCGACGAGACTAATGAAAAACTGTTTTTT. It yields the protein CASRPGGDETNEKLFF.